This T cell receptor beta chain derives from a study of T cells in Graves' hyperthyroidism and ophthalmopathy. The TCR beta CDR3 regions underwent amplification using RNA transcripts as the source. Using the HTBI primer set, a first-round RT-PCR was run on the TCR CDR3. TCRdb ran MiXCR on the multiplex PCR reads and lists one entry per CDR3 protein. The top ten hold about 10% of the sample, which has approximately 95,000 distinct CDR3 sequences, approximately 40% seen once. Patients aged 18 to 65 with hyperthyroidism were newly diagnosed, with duration under 2 months. Each diagnosis drew on symptoms, thyroxine, TRAb, thyroid ultrasound and orbital computed tomography findings. This clonotype occurred many times. Its specificity is not known. Notes on the study in general: Blood also held most thyroid clonotypes expanded beyond 0.001.

The CDR3 runs to 12 residues. The germline gives CDR1 SGHRS, CDR2 YFSETQ. The V gene lost 4 bases and the J gene lost 4 bases, with 7 bases spanning the gap. The sample taken for sequencing was peripheral blood or thyroid tissue (not recorded which). The TCR was taken from a woman in her 30s with Graves' hyperthyroidism. V is TRBV5-1 and J is TRBJ2-3; no clear D. The CDR3 loop is CASSPPADTQYF. As DNA, the CDR3 is TGCGCCAGCAGCCCCCCTGCAGATACGCAGTATTTT.